Listed below are T cell receptor beta chains from one sample, sequenced in a study of T-cell reconstitution after alpha-beta-depleted transplantation in children. TCRdb passed the PCR reads through MiXCR, listing each CDR3 protein once. The sample consists of hundreds of thousands of distinct CDR3 sequences, about 8.7% of them appearing once. This specimen consisted of PBMCs, mostly from graft donor cells, obtained 360 days after TCRalphabeta/CD19-depleted stem cell transplant. The receptors were gathered from a male patient aged 2-10 years who had a stem cell transplant for acute myeloid leukemia, so the T cells may come from the graft donor. Each CDR3 is given with its conserved first and last residue. The D gene is left open where the match is weak. Size tells how often a clone was seen (once, few, many) or the class of an expanded clone, and some rows leave it out.

size: -; J: TRBJ2-7; V: TRBV11-1; D: -; CDR3: CASNQGGNEQYF; DNA: TGTGCCAGCAACCAGGGGGGCAACGAGCAGTACTTC
size: few; J: TRBJ2-3; V: TRBV5-1; D: TRBD1; CDR3: CASSLYRGPDTQYF; DNA: TGCGCCAGCAGCTTGTACAGGGGACCAGATACGCAGTATTTT
size: many; J: TRBJ1-1; V: TRBV27; D: -; CDR3: CASRFRGGVTEAFF; DNA: TGTGCCAGCAGATTCCGGGGTGGGGTCACTGAAGCTTTCTTT
size: many; J: TRBJ1-6; V: TRBV4-2; D: -; CDR3: CASSQDLLNSPDYNSPLHF; DNA: TGTGCCAGCAGCCAAGATTTATTGAACAGCCCTGACTATAATTCACCCCTCCACTTT
size: -; J: TRBJ2-1; V: TRBV9; D: TRBD1; CDR3: CASSLTGGSGGPYNEQFF; DNA: TGTGCCAGCAGCTTAACAGGGGGATCCGGGGGCCCATACAATGAGCAGTTCTTC
size: -; J: TRBJ1-1; V: TRBV20-1; D: -; CDR3: CSARRVKGSTEAFF; DNA: TGCAGTGCTCGCCGGGTCAAAGGGAGCACTGAAGCTTTCTTT
size: many; J: TRBJ2-7; V: TRBV7-2; D: TRBD2; CDR3: CASSLVGLANEQYF; DNA: TGTGCCAGCAGCTTAGTCGGACTAGCGAACGAGCAGTACTTC
size: few; J: TRBJ1-5; V: TRBV6-5; D: -; CDR3: CASSRTDPSNQPQHF; DNA: TGTGCCAGCTCTCGGACGGATCCCAGCAATCAGCCCCAGCATTTT
size: many; J: TRBJ2-3; V: TRBV12-3/TRBV12-4; D: -; CDR3: CATSQGADTQYF; DNA: TGTGCCACTAGCCAGGGAGCAGATACGCAGTATTTT
size: many; J: TRBJ1-2; V: TRBV18; D: -; CDR3: CASSRGQNYGYTF; DNA: TGTGCCAGCTCCCGAGGACAGAACTATGGCTACACCTTC
size: -; J: TRBJ1-2; V: TRBV11-2; D: -; CDR3: CASSFGGRDYGYTF; DNA: TGTGCCAGCAGCTTCGGCGGTCGGGACTATGGCTACACCTTC
size: many; J: TRBJ2-1; V: TRBV13; D: -; CDR3: CASSLRGKVSYNEQFF; DNA: TGTGCCAGCAGCTTAAGGGGCAAGGTCTCCTACAATGAGCAGTTCTTC
size: -; J: TRBJ1-5; V: TRBV7-6; D: -; CDR3: CASSLAGGQPQHF; DNA: TGTGCCAGCAGCTTAGCAGGAGGACAGCCCCAGCATTTT
size: -; J: TRBJ1-2; V: TRBV29-1; D: TRBD1; CDR3: CSVVAGQGSYGYTF; DNA: TGCAGCGTGGTTGCGGGACAGGGTTCCTATGGCTACACCTTC
size: many; J: TRBJ2-3; V: TRBV27; D: -; CDR3: CASSLVTQRLRGDTQYF; DNA: TGTGCCAGCAGTTTAGTCACGCAGCGATTACGGGGGGATACGCAGTATTTT
size: -; J: TRBJ1-2; V: TRBV18; D: -; CDR3: CASSPERSSNYGYTF; DNA: TGTGCCAGCTCACCCGAACGGTCCTCCAACTATGGCTACACCTTC
size: -; J: TRBJ2-5; V: TRBV12-3/TRBV12-4; D: -; CDR3: CASSHRGGEETQYF; DNA: TGTGCCAGCAGTCACAGGGGCGGGGAAGAGACCCAGTACTTC
size: few; J: TRBJ2-2; V: TRBV24-1; D: TRBD1; CDR3: CATSDKQGAKTGELFF; DNA: TGTGCCACCAGTGATAAACAGGGGGCGAAAACCGGGGAGCTGTTTTTT
size: many; J: TRBJ1-1; V: TRBV5-1; D: -; CDR3: CASSPEPNTEAFF; DNA: TGCGCCAGCAGCCCGGAGCCTAACACTGAAGCTTTCTTT
size: -; J: TRBJ2-7; V: TRBV20-1; D: TRBD1; CDR3: CSARDDGQAYEQYF; DNA: TGCAGTGCTAGAGATGACGGACAGGCCTACGAGCAGTACTTC
size: -; J: TRBJ2-3; V: TRBV29-1; D: -; CDR3: CSALGHNTDTQYF; DNA: TGCAGCGCGCTCGGACATAACACAGATACGCAGTATTTT
size: many; J: TRBJ2-5; V: TRBV7-9; D: -; CDR3: CASSSWAETQYF; DNA: TGTGCCAGCAGCTCCTGGGCGGAGACCCAGTACTTC
size: -; J: TRBJ2-1; V: TRBV12-3/TRBV12-4; D: -; CDR3: CASSSRPAGNEQFF; DNA: TGTGCCAGCAGTTCAAGACCCGCGGGTAATGAGCAGTTCTTC
size: few; J: TRBJ2-3; V: TRBV12-3/TRBV12-4; D: -; CDR3: CASSFHYTDTQYF; DNA: TGTGCCAGCAGTTTTCATTACACAGATACGCAGTATTTT
size: many; J: TRBJ2-7; V: TRBV12-3/TRBV12-4; D: TRBD2; CDR3: CASSPGTTYEQYF; DNA: TGTGCCAGCAGTCCCGGGACTACCTACGAGCAGTACTTC
size: many; J: TRBJ1-1; V: TRBV12-3/TRBV12-4; D: -; CDR3: CASSNRATEAFF; DNA: TGTGCCAGCAGTAACAGGGCGACCGAAGCTTTCTTT
size: many; J: TRBJ2-1; V: TRBV20-1; D: TRBD2; CDR3: CSARAGTSGNEQFF; DNA: TGCAGTGCTAGAGCGGGGACTAGCGGCAATGAGCAGTTCTTC
size: -; J: TRBJ2-7; V: TRBV7-9; D: -; CDR3: CASSKLGGGSLHEQYF; DNA: TGTGCCAGCAGCAAACTGGGGGGCGGGAGTTTACACGAGCAGTACTTC
size: -; J: TRBJ2-5; V: TRBV20-1; D: TRBD1; CDR3: CSAHPDRGPHQETQYF; DNA: TGCAGTGCCCATCCCGACAGGGGACCCCACCAAGAGACCCAGTACTTC
size: few; J: TRBJ2-5; V: TRBV5-1; D: TRBD2; CDR3: CASSPGTREETQYF; DNA: TGCGCCAGCAGCCCCGGGACTAGAGAGGAGACCCAGTACTTC
size: few; J: TRBJ2-3; V: TRBV6-4; D: -; CDR3: CATSSVPPPGLADVSNTQYF; DNA: -
size: few; J: TRBJ2-2; V: TRBV11-1; D: TRBD1; CDR3: CASSLALTDRANTGELFF; DNA: TGTGCCAGCAGCTTAGCGCTAACGGACAGGGCGAACACCGGGGAGCTGTTTTTT
size: few; J: TRBJ2-2; V: TRBV7-3; D: -; CDR3: CASSLMGLTGELFF; DNA: TGTGCCAGCAGCTTAATGGGGCTCACCGGGGAGCTGTTTTTT
size: few; J: TRBJ1-2; V: TRBV10-3; D: -; CDR3: CAILDAASNGYTF; DNA: TGTGCCATCCTGGACGCCGCCTCTAATGGCTACACCTTC
size: -; J: TRBJ1-5; V: TRBV18; D: TRBD1; CDR3: CASSPGTGIDQPQHF; DNA: TGTGCCAGCTCACCCGGGACAGGGATTGATCAGCCCCAGCATTTT
size: many; J: TRBJ1-1; V: TRBV20-1; D: TRBD1; CDR3: CSAPRRQGARGTEAFF; DNA: TGCAGTGCCCCTAGACGACAGGGGGCGCGAGGCACTGAAGCTTTCTTT
size: many; J: TRBJ2-5; V: TRBV12-3/TRBV12-4; D: -; CDR3: CASSFVHLGVETQYF; DNA: TGTGCCAGCAGTTTTGTGCATCTCGGAGTAGAGACCCAGTACTTC
size: -; J: TRBJ2-5; V: TRBV25-1; D: TRBD2; CDR3: CASSESPGGGYRQETQYF; DNA: TGTGCCAGCAGTGAATCCCCTGGCGGGGGGTACCGCCAAGAGACCCAGTACTTC
size: many; J: TRBJ2-2; V: TRBV20-1; D: -; CDR3: CSARVWAGTTGELFF; DNA: TGCAGTGCTAGAGTTTGGGCAGGGACCACCGGGGAGCTGTTTTTT
size: few; J: TRBJ1-3; V: TRBV7-2; D: -; CDR3: CASSLGPGLSSGNTIYF; DNA: TGTGCCAGCAGCTTAGGACCGGGCCTCAGCTCTGGAAACACCATATATTTT
size: many; J: TRBJ2-5; V: TRBV6-1; D: TRBD1; CDR3: CASSEENRGHQETQYF; DNA: TGTGCCAGCAGTGAAGAAAACAGGGGGCATCAAGAGACCCAGTACTTC
size: few; J: TRBJ2-5; V: TRBV12-3/TRBV12-4; D: -; CDR3: CASSSATRDGETQYF; DNA: TGTGCCAGCAGTTCCGCTACCAGGGACGGGGAGACCCAGTACTTC
size: -; J: TRBJ1-1; V: TRBV20-1; D: -; CDR3: CSASGPEGPTEAFF; DNA: TGCAGTGCTAGTGGGCCGGAGGGGCCCACTGAAGCTTTCTTT